The entry below describes one TCR beta chain. 60 Vbeta and 13 Jbeta primers were used in PCR. The assay was immunoSEQ multiplex PCR, and TCRdb's table has in-frame clones only and misses some. The sample contains more than 110,000 clones, around 77% of which appear only once. The data were obtained in a study of cytomegalovirus exposure and HLA in healthy donors. As for the study in general: There were about 85 million unique TCRs (from HLA-typed donors) in an early data release.

CDR1 MDHEN and CDR2 SYDVKM come from the germline V gene. The CDR3 has 15 amino acids. V shed 3 bases and J shed 3 bases, with 12 bases lying between them. The sequence was collected from a man between 25 and 39 years old in good health and CMV-seronegative. The sample consisted of PBMCs. This sequence joins TRBV28 and TRBJ1-5, with a possible D match to TRBD1 (6 bases). The CDR3 loop is CASSFPGHYNQPQHF. The CDR3, as DNA: TGTGCCAGCAGTTTCCCGGGACACTACAATCAGCCCCAGCATTTT.